Listed here is a single TCR beta chain. Its matching antigen is unknown. The data were taken from a study of CD8+ T cells in alopecia areata. Study-level points and caveats: Greater clonality was observed in lesional scalp samples, especially alopecia totalis/universalis, versus normal scalp. Against the mouse data, patients shared TCRs less clearly, possibly for HLA reasons.

Researchers picked out CD4+ and CD8+ T cells from PBMCs by sorting. RNA extraction and reverse transcription yielded cDNA as sequencing template. The protocol was immunoSEQ multiplex PCR, while the TCRdb copy is restricted to in-frame clones and leaves out a portion. Among approximately 150,000 clones listed, 55% to 65% were seen once. CDR1 is ENHRY, CDR2 SYGVKD, per germline. The CDR3 is made up of 14 amino acids. The trim removed 5 bases at V and 7 bases at J, leaving 9 bases unmatched. Sequencing was performed on CD4+ T cells sorted from blood. V and J are TRBV10-3 and TRBJ2-7; 9 bases are a match to TRBD1. This sequence was found in a human donor in good health. The CDR3 bases are TGTGCCATCAGTAAGACAGGGGGTACTGGGGAGCAGTACTTC. It encodes CAISKTGGTGEQYF.